This TCR beta chain was found in a study of T cell changes during pregnancy in multiple sclerosis. The protocol was immunoSEQ multiplex PCR, while the TCRdb copy is restricted to in-frame clones and leaves out a portion. The top ten clones hold 0.45% to 0.7% of a sample with about 38,000 clones, roughly 90% of them seen once. This receptor was identified in a female donor with multiple sclerosis, enrolled in a pregnancy study. The material was CD4+ T cells from peripheral blood mononuclear cells, obtained in the second trimester of pregnancy.

The chain's CDR3 is CASQDSYEQYF. CDR3 DNA: TGTGCCAGCCAGGACAGCTACGAGCAGTACTTC. V gene TRBV6-5 combines with J gene TRBJ2-7; the D gene is possibly TRBD1 (6 bases). Trimming took 8 bases from V and 3 from J, leaving 8 bases between them. Germline CDR1 and CDR2: MNHEY and SVGAGI. CDR3 size: 11 residues.